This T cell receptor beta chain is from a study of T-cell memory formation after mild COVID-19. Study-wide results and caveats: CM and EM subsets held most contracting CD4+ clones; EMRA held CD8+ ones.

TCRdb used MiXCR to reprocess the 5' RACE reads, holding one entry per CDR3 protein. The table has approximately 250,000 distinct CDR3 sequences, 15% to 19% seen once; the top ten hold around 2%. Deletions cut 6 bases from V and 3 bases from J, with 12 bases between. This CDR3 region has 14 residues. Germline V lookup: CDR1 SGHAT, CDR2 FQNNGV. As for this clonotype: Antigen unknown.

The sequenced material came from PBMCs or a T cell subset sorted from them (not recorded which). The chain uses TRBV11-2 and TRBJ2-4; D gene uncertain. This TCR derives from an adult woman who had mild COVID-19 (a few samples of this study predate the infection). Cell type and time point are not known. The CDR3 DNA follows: TGTGCCAGCAGGGCTAGTTGGGGCAAAAACATTCAGTACTTC. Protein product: CASRASWGKNIQYF.